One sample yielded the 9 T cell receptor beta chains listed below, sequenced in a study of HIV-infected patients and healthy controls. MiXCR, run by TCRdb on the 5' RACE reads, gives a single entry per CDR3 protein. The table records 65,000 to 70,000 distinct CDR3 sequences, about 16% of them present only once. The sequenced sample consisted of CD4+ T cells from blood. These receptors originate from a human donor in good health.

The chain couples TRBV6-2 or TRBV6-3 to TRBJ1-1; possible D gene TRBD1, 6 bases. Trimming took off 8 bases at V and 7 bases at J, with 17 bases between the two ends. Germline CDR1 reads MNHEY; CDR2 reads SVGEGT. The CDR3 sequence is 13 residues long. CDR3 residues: CASYLWEGGEAFF. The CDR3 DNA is TGTGCCAGCTACTTATGGGAAGGGGGTGAAGCTTTCTTT.

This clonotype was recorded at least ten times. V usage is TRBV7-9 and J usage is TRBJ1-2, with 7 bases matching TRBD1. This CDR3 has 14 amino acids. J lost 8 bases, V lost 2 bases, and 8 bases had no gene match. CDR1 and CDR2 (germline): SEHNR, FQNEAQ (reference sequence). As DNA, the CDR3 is TGTGCCAGCAGCTTATTTGACAGGGCGGACGGCTACACCTTC. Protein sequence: CASSLFDRADGYTF.

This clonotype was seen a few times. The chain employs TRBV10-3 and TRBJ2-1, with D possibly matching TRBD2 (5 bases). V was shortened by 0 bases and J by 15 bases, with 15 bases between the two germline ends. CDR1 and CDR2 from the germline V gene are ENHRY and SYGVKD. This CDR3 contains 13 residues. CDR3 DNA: TGTGCCATCAGTGAGTCTGGAGGACCTGCGGTGTTCTTC. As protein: CAISESGGPAVFF.

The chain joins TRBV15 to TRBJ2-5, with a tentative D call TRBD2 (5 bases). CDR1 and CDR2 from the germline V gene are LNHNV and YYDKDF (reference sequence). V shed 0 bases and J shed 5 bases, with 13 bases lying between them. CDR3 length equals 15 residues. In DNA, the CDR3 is TGTGCCACCAGCAGAGATTCGTCGAGGAGGGAGACCCAGTACTTC. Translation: CATSRDSSRRETQYF.

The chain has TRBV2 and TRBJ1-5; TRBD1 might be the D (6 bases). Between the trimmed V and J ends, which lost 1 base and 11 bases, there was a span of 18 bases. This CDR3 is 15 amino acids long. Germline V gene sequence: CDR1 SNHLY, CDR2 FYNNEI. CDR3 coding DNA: TGTGCCAGCAGTGAAGTCCTCAGCTTGAGGGGGTCCCAGCATTTT. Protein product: CASSEVLSLRGSQHF.

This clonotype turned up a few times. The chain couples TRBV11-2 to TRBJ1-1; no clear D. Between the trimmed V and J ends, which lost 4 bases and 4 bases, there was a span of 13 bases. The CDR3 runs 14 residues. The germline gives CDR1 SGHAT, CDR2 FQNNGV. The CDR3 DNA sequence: TGTGCCAGCAGCTCGGTGGCCGGAAGCACTGAAGCTTTCTTT. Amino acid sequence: CASSSVAGSTEAFF. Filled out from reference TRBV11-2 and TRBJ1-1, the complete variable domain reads EAGVAQSPRYKIIEKRQSVAFWCNPISGHATLYWYQQILGQGPKLLIQFQNNGVVDDSQLPKDRFSAERLKGVDSTLKIQPAKLEDSAVYLCASSSVAGSTEAFFGQGTRLTVV.

CDR3 sequence (DNA): TGTGCCAGCAGCTTAGCGGGAACTGGTCAAGAGACCCAGTACTTC. The encoded protein is CASSLAGTGQETQYF. The V gene is TRBV5-4, the J gene TRBJ2-5; 7 nucleotides align to TRBD2. The CDR3 consists of 15 residues. V dropped 2 bases and J dropped 2; count of bases not matched to a gene: 6. Germline V lookup: CDR1 SGHNT, CDR2 YYREEE (reference sequence). The full variable domain, completed using reference TRBV5-4 and TRBJ2-5, is ETGVTQSPTHLIKTRGQQVTLRCSSQSGHNTVSWYQQALGQGPQFIFQYYREEENGRGNFPPRFSGLQFPNYSSELNVNALELDDSALYLCASSLAGTGQETQYFGPGTRLLVL.

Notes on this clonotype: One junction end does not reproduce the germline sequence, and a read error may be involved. The CDR3 loop reads CASRPGYFSHNSPLHF. The CDR3 nucleotides read TGTGCCAGCAGACCAGGGTACTTCTCCCATAATTCACCCCTCCACTTT. J is TRBJ1-6 and V is TRBV28, with D possibly being TRBD1 (5 bases). Per germline, CDR1 MDHEN and CDR2 SYDVKM. This CDR3 has 16 residues.

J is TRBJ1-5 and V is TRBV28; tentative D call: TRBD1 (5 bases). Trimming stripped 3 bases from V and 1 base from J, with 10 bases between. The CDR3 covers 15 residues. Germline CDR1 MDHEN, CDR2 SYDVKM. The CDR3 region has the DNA TGTGCCAGCAGTTTGGGGGGTACGAGCAATCAGCCCCAGCATTTT. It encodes CASSLGGTSNQPQHF.